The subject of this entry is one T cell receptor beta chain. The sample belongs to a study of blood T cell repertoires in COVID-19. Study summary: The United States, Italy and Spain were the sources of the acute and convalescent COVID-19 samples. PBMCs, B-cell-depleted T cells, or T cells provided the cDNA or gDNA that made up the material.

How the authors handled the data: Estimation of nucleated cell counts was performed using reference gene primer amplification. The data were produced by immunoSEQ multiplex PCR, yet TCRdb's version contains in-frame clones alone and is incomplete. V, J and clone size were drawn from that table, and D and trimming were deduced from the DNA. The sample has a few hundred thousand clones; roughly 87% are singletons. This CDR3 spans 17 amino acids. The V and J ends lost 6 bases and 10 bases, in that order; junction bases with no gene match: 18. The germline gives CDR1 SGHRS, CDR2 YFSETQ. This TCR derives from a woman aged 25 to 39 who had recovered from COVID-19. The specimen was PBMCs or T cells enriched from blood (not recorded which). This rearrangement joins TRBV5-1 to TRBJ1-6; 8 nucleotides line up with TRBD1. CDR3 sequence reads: CASTSGTGLQGASPLHF. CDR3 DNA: TGCGCCAGCACCTCCGGGACAGGTCTTCAAGGGGCATCACCCCTCCACTTT.